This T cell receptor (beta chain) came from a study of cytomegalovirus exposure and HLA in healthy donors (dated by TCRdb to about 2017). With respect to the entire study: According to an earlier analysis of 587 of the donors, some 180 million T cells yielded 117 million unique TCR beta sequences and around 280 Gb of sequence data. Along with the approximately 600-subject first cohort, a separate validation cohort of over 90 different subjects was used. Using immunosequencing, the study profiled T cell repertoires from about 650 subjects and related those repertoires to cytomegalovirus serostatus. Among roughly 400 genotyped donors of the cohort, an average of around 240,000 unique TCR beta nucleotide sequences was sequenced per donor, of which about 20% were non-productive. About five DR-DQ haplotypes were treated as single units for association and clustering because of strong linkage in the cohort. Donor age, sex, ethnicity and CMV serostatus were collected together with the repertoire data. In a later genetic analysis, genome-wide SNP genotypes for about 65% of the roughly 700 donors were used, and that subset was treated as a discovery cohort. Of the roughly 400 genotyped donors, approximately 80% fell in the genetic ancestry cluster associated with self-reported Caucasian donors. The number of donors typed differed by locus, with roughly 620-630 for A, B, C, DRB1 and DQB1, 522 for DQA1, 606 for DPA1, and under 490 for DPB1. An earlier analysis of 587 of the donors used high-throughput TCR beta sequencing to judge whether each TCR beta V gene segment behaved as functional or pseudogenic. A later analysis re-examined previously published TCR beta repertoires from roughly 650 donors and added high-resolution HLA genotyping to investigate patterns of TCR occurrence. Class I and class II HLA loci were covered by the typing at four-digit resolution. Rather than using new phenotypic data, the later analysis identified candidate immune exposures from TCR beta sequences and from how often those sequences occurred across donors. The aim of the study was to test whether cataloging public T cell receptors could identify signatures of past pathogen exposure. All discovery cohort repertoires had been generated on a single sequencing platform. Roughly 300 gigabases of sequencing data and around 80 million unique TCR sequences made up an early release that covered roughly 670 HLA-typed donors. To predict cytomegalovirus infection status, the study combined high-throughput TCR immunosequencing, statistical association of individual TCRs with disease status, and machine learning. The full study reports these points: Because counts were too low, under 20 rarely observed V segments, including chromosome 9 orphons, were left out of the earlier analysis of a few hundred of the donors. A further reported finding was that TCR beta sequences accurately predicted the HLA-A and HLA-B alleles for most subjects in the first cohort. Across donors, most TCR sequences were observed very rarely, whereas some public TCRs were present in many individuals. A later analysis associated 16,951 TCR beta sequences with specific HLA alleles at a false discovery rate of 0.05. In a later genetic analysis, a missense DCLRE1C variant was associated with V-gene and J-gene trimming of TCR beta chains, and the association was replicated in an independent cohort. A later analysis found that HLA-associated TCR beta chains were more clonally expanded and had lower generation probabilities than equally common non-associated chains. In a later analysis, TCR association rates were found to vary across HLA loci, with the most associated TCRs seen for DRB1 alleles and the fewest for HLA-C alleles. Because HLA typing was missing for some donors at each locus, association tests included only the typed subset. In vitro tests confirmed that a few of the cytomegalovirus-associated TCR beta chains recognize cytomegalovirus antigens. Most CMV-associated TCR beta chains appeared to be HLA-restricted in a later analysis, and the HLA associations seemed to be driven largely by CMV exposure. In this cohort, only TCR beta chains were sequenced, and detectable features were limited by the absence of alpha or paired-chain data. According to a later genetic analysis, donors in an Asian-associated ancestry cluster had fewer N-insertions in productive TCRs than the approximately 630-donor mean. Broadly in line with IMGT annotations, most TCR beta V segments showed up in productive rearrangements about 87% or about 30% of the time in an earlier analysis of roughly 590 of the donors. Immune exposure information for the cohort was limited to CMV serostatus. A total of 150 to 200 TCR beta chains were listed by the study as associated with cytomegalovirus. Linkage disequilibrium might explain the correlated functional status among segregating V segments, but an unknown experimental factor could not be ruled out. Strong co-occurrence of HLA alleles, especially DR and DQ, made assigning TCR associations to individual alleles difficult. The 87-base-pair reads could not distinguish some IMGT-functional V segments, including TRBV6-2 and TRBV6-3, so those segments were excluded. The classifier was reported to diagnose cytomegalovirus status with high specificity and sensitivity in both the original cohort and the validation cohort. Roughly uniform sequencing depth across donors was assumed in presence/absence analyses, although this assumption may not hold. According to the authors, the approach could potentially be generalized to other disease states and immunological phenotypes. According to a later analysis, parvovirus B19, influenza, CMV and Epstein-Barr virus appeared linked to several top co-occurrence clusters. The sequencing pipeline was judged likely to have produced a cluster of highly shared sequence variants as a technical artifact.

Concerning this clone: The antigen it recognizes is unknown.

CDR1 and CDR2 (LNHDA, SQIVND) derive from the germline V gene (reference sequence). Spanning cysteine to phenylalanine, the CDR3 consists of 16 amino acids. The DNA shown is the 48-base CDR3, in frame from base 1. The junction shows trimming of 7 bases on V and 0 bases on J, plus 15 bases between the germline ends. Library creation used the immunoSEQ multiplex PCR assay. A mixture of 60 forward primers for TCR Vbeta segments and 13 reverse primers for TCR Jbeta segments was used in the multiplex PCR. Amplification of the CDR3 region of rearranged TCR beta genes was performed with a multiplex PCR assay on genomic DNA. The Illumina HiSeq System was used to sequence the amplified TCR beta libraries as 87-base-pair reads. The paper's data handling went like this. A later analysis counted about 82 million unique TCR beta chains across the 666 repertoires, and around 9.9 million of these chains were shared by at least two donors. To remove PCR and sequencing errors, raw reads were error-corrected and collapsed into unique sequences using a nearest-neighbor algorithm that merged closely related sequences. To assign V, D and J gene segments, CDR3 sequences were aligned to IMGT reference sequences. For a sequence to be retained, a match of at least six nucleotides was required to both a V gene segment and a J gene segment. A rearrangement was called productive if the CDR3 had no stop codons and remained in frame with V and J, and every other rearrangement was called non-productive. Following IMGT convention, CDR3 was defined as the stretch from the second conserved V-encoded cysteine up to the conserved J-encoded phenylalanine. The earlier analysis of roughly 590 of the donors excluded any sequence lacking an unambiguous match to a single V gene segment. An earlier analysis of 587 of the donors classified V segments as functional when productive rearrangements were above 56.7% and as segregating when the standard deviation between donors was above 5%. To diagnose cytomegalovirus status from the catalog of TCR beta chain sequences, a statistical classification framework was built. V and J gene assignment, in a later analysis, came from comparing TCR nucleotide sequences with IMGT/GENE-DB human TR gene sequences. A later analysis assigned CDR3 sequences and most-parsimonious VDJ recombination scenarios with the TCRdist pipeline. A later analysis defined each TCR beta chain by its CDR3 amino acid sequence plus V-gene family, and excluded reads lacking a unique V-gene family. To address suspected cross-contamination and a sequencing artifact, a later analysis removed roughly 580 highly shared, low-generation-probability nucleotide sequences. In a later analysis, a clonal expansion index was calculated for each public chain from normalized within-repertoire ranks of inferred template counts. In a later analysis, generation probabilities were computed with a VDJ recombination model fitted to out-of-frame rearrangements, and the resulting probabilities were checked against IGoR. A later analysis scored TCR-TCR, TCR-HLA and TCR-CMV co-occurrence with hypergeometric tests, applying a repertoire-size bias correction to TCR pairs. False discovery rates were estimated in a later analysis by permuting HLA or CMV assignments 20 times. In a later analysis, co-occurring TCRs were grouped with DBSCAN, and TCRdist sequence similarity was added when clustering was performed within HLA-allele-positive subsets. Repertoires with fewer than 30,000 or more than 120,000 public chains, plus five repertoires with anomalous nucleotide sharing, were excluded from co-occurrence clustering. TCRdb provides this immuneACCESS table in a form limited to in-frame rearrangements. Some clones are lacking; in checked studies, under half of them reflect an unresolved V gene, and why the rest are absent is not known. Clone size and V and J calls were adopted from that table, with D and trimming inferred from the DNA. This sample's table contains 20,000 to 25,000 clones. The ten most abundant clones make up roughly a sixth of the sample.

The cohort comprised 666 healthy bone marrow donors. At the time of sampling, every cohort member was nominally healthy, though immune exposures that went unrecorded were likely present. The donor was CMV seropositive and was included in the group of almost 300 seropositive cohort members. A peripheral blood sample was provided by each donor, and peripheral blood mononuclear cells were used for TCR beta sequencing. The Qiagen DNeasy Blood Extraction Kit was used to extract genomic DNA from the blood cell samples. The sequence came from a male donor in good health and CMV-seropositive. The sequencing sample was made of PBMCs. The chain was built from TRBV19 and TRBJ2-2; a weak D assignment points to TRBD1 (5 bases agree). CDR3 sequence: CASTLPRTPNTGELFF. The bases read TGTGCCAGTACCCTTCCCAGGACACCGAACACCGGGGAGCTGTTTTTT.